Shown below are 3 T cell receptor beta chains from a single sample sequenced in a study of blood T cell repertoires in COVID-19. Measured with immunoSEQ multiplex PCR; TCRdb has only the in-frame clones, and not every one. This table holds 39,000 or so clones, approximately 85% found once. Sequenced: peripheral blood. Every receptor here comes from a man between 35 and 55 years old with active or convalescent COVID-19.

V is TRBV5-4 and J is TRBJ1-2; D unclear. The CDR3 has 14 residues. The germline V and J ends were trimmed by 3 bases and 6 bases, with 15 bases remaining between them. Germline-derived CDR1 and CDR2 are SGHNT and YYREEE (reference sequence). The CDR3 spells CASSSVTTFDGYTF. As DNA, the CDR3 is TGTGCCAGCAGCTCCGTGACAACCTTTGATGGCTACACCTTC.

The chain recombines TRBV11-3 with TRBJ2-7; D gene ambiguous. CDR1 SGHNT and CDR2 YENEEA come from the germline V gene. Trimming stripped 1 base from V and 0 bases from J, with 10 bases between. The CDR3 is made up of 15 amino acids. CDR3 in amino acids: CASSLGPINSYEQYF. The CDR3 DNA sequence: TGTGCCAGCAGCTTAGGGCCGATAAACTCCTACGAGCAGTACTTC. The variable domain in full, with the rest retrieved from reference TRBV11-3 and TRBJ2-7, is EAGVVQSPRYKIIEKKQPVAFWCNPISGHNTLYWYLQNLGQGPELLIRYENEEAVDDSQLPKDRFSAERLKGVDSTLKIQPAELGDSAVYLCASSLGPINSYEQYFGPGTRLTVT.

The rearrangement uses TRBV28 and TRBJ2-5; 8 bases align to TRBD1. The V segment lost 3 bases and the J segment 1 base; nucleotides outside the gene matches: 4. Looked up from germline, CDR1 is MDHEN and CDR2 is SYDVKM. The CDR3 totals 15 residues. The CDR3 coding sequence is TGTGCCAGCAGTTTTCCGACAGGGGCCCAAGAGACCCAGTACTTC. This sequence encodes CASSFPTGAQETQYF.